These 25 T cell receptor beta chains share one sample of origin, sequenced in a study of T cell responses to AZD1222 COVID-19 vaccine. Using immunoSEQ multiplex PCR, the repertoire was profiled, and TCRdb retains in-frame clones only, with some absent. There are approximately 160,000 clones in the sample; 75% to 95% occur only once, and roughly 2.8% lies in the top ten. The sample consisted of peripheral blood, taken on day 0 of AZD1222 vaccination. The receptors shown here come from an adult in good health.

The chain has TRBV19 and TRBJ2-7; D is unresolved. The CDR3 loop spans 13 amino acids. Trimming removed 2 bases from V and 4 bases from J, with 9 bases in between. Germline V CDR1 and CDR2: LNHDA, SQIVND (reference sequence). CDR3 sequence (DNA): TGTGCCAGTAGTATAAGTAGGTTTTACGAGCAGTACTTC. It is translated as CASSISRFYEQYF.

The gene calls are TRBV15 and TRBJ2-5; D call uncertain. CDR1 is LNHNV, CDR2 YYDKDF, per germline (reference sequence). V was cut by 7 bases and J by 2 bases, with 11 bases left in between. The length of the CDR3 is 13 residues. The CDR3 nucleotides read TGTGCCACCACCCTCGGATCACAAGAGACCCAGTACTTC. It codes for CATTLGSQETQYF.

The CDR3 spells CASSYDRTVYEQYF. CDR3 nucleotide sequence: TGTGCCAGCAGCTACGATAGGACCGTCTACGAGCAGTACTTC. V gene TRBV7-9 combines with J gene TRBJ2-7; D not certain. The CDR3 extends over 14 amino acids. V shed 4 bases and J shed 3 bases, with 13 bases lying between them. CDR1 is SEHNR, CDR2 FQNEAQ, per germline (reference sequence).

Notes on this clone: The same CDR3 can be traced to other DNA sequences in this sample. This chain connects TRBV6-2 or TRBV6-3 to TRBJ2-2; tentative D call: TRBD2 (6 bases). Germline CDR1 reads MNHEY; CDR2 reads SVGEGT. This CDR3 comprises 13 residues. The germline V and J ends were trimmed by 5 bases and 4 bases, with 8 bases remaining between them. CDR3 protein: CASSPRGTGELFF. CDR3 in DNA: TGTGCCAGCAGTCCGCGGGGCACCGGGGAGCTGTTTTTT.

The rearrangement joins TRBV5-1 to TRBJ2-2; 8 nucleotides match TRBD1. After removal of 5 bases from V and 5 bases from J, the junction contained 5 bases not matched to a gene. Germline CDR1 is SGHRS and CDR2 is YFSETQ. The CDR3 is 14 amino acids. The CDR3 region has the DNA TGCGCCAGCAGGGACAGGGCAGGAACCGGGGAGCTGTTTTTT. It yields the protein CASRDRAGTGELFF.

V is TRBV9 and J is TRBJ2-7, with a weak D call TRBD2 (6 bases). V was trimmed by 3 bases and J by 6 bases, leaving 16 bases between them. Germline V gene data show CDR1 as SGDLS and CDR2 as YYNGEE. This CDR3 is 14 amino acids long. DNA for the CDR3: TGTGCCAGCAGCGCGGGAGCAGCAAGTCTCGAGCAGTACTTC. This translates into CASSAGAASLEQYF.

The genes are TRBV7-2 and TRBJ2-7; 9 bases align to TRBD1. Unmatched junction bases numbered 8, after V lost 5 bases and J lost 3 bases. Germline V gene data show CDR1 as SGHTA and CDR2 as FQGNSA. CDR3 size: 15 residues. Here the CDR3 reads CASSTGTGLSYEQYF. CDR3 nucleotide sequence: TGTGCCAGCAGCACGGGGACAGGGCTTAGCTACGAGCAGTACTTC.

V usage is TRBV6-5 and J usage is TRBJ1-4; D is possibly TRBD1 (6 bases). The CDR3 is made up of 12 amino acids. Per germline, CDR1 MNHEY and CDR2 SVGAGI. V was shortened by 10 bases and J by 8 bases, with 14 bases between the two germline ends. CDR3 sequence: CATRDTKEKLFF. The CDR3 DNA sequence: TGTGCCACCCGGGACACCAAGGAAAAACTGTTTTTT.

CDR3 region: CASSSRTGGGETQYF. DNA of the CDR3: TGCGCCAGCAGCTCCAGGACGGGGGGCGGAGAGACCCAGTACTTC. V and J are TRBV5-1 and TRBJ2-5; D is possibly TRBD2 (7 bases). CDR1 and CDR2 from the germline V gene are SGHRS and YFSETQ. This CDR3 spans 15 amino acids. The V gene lost 3 bases and the J gene lost 4 bases, with 16 bases spanning the gap.

This clone was seen only once. This chain joins TRBV7-9 and TRBJ1-2; D is perhaps TRBD1 (5 bases). The length of the CDR3 is 13 residues. V lost 1 base and J lost 8, with 11 bases in between. The V gene's germline CDR1 is SEHNR and CDR2 FQNEAQ (reference sequence). Written as DNA, the CDR3 is TGTGCCAGCAGCTTAGGCGGGTGGGGCGGCTACACCTTC. This encodes CASSLGGWGGYTF.

In its sample, this clone was seen once. This rearrangement joins TRBV7-9 to TRBJ1-1; 7 positions match TRBD1. V shed 5 bases, J shed 8 bases, and the junction held 17 bases outside the gene matches. Germline lookup yields CDR1 SEHNR and CDR2 FQNEAQ (reference sequence). The CDR3 runs to 16 residues. The CDR3 nucleotides are TGTGCCAGCAGCCTCACCGACAGGGTGGGACGTCCCGAAGCTTTCTTT. This encodes CASSLTDRVGRPEAFF.

The genes are TRBV5-1 and TRBJ1-6, with 10 bases aligning to TRBD1. Germline V gene lookup returns CDR1 SGHRS and CDR2 YFSETQ. This CDR3 comprises 15 residues. CDR3 coding DNA: TGCGGATCCGGGACAGGGGAGTTGGATAATTCACCCCTCCACTTT. It is translated as CGSGTGELDNSPLHF. Combining the CDR3 with reference TRBV5-1 and TRBJ1-6 gives the whole variable domain KAGVTQTPRYLIKTRGQQVTLSCSPISGHRSVSWYQQTPGQGLQFLFEYFSETQRNKGNFPGRFSGRQFSNSRSEMNVSTLELGDSALYLCGSGTGELDNSPLHFGNGTRLTVT.

The chain employs TRBV15 and TRBJ2-1; maybe TRBD2 (6 bases). Trimming stripped 0 bases from V and 1 base from J, with 13 bases between. Germline CDR1 LNHNV, CDR2 YYDKDF (reference sequence). This CDR3 region has 17 residues. CDR3 loop: CATSRDGSGLSYNEQFF. The CDR3, as DNA: TGTGCCACCAGCAGAGATGGGAGCGGGTTATCCTACAATGAGCAGTTCTTC.

The chain employs TRBV9 and TRBJ1-3; the D is unclear. With 4 bases removed from V and 0 bases from J, the gap between germline ends came to 11 bases. The CDR3 has 15 residues. Germline assignment: CDR1 SGDLS and CDR2 YYNGEE. The CDR3 coding sequence is TGTGCCAGCAGCCTTCAGTCGATCTCTGGAAACACCATATATTTT. It codes for CASSLQSISGNTIYF.

The DNA for the CDR3 is TGTGCCAGCACCTCCTTGGCTGGAAACACCATATATTTT. Its translation: CASTSLAGNTIYF. V usage is TRBV7-2 and J usage is TRBJ1-3; D gene unclear. This CDR3 contains 13 residues. Trimming cost V 7 bases and J 2 bases, with 9 bases left between them. Germline loops: CDR1 SGHTA, CDR2 FQGNSA.

The chain couples TRBV3-1 (or the pseudogene TRBV3-2) to TRBJ1-2; D is ambiguous. The V and J ends lost 0 bases and 2 bases respectively, with 19 bases between them. The CDR3 is 18 amino acids. In germline, CDR1 is LGHDT, CDR2 YNNKEL (reference sequence). The CDR3 region has the DNA TGTGCCAGCAGCCAAGATCCGGCTCAGACACCAGACAACTATGGCTACACCTTC. Encoded protein: CASSQDPAQTPDNYGYTF.

A few counts support this clone. The chain has TRBV9 and TRBJ2-1; 11 nucleotides match TRBD2. Germline V gene lookup returns CDR1 SGDLS and CDR2 YYNGEE. The CDR3 has 15 amino acids. V lost 3 bases and J lost 10; bases outside the gene matches: 9. The CDR3 DNA reads TGTGCCAGCAGCGCTAGCGGGGGGCCTTCCTTCGAGCAGTTCTTC. It translates to CASSASGGPSFEQFF.

The chain recombines TRBV5-1 with TRBJ2-3, with 8 bases matching TRBD2. CDR3 length equals 14 residues. The V and J ends lost 2 bases and 4 bases, in that order; junction bases with no gene match: 3. CDR1 and CDR2 (germline): SGHRS, YFSETQ. The CDR3 DNA sequence: TGCGCCAGCAGCTTAGCGGGGGTGGCAGATACGCAGTATTTT. Its translation is CASSLAGVADTQYF.

This chain joins TRBV19 and TRBJ1-2; D is perhaps TRBD1 (5 bases). Trimming left V 9 bases short and J 5 bases short, with 13 bases between. This CDR3 is 12 amino acids long. Germline-derived CDR1 and CDR2 are LNHDA and SQIVND (reference sequence). The CDR3 protein is CASYGGEYGYTF. For the CDR3, the DNA is TGTGCCAGCTACGGAGGGGAGTATGGCTACACCTTC.

The chain joins TRBV5-4 to TRBJ1-4, with D maybe TRBD1 (5 bases). Germline loops: CDR1 SGHNT, CDR2 YYREEE (reference sequence). Trimming stripped 0 bases from V and 3 bases from J, with 12 bases between. CDR3 length: 16 residues. The CDR3 bases are TGTGCCAGCAGCTTGGACATGGTGACAGCTAATGAAAAACTGTTTTTT. Protein sequence: CASSLDMVTANEKLFF.

The V call is TRBV4-1, the J call TRBJ1-3; D might be TRBD1 (5 bases). CDR1 and CDR2 from the germline V gene are MGHRA and YSYEKL. The CDR3 length is 15 residues. Deletions cut 0 bases from V and 4 bases from J, with 10 bases between. CDR3 bases: TGCGCCAGCAGCCAAGACGGGGGTTCGGGAAACACCATATATTTT. Protein: CASSQDGGSGNTIYF.

The genes are TRBV3-1 (or the pseudogene TRBV3-2) and TRBJ1-2; 8 bases are a match to TRBD1. Germline trimming cut 0 bases from V and 3 bases from J; bases unmatched to any gene: 6. The length of the CDR3 is 16 residues. Germline values: CDR1 LGHDT, CDR2 YNNKEL (reference sequence). In DNA form, the CDR3 reads TGTGCCAGCAGCCAAGATCTAGGACAGGGAGACTATGGCTACACCTTC. Protein: CASSQDLGQGDYGYTF.

The CDR3 sequence is CASSQVLAGGQFF. DNA for the CDR3: TGTGCCAGCAGCCAAGTACTAGCGGGGGGGCAGTTCTTC. V usage is TRBV3-1 (or the pseudogene TRBV3-2) and J usage is TRBJ2-1, with 12 bases identical to TRBD2. Trimming took 1 base from V and 12 from J; bases not matched to a gene: 1. Germline assignment: CDR1 LGHDT and CDR2 YNNKEL (reference sequence). The CDR3 length is 13 residues.

In its sample, this clone was seen once. The V and J genes are TRBV9 and TRBJ1-3; D is unclear. The V end lost 2 bases, the J end lost 0 bases, and 6 bases lay between the germline ends. From germline, CDR1 is SGDLS and CDR2 YYNGEE. The CDR3 has 14 residues. The CDR3 coding sequence is TGTGCCAGCAGCGTGGCGAGCTCTGGAAACACCATATATTTT. Protein product: CASSVASSGNTIYF.

The rearrangement uses TRBV15 and TRBJ2-1; 11 bases are a match to TRBD1. This CDR3 is 14 amino acids long. The junction had 5 bases not matched to a gene; V was cut back by 4 bases and J by 9 bases. The germline V gene has CDR1 LNHNV and CDR2 YYDKDF (reference sequence). CDR3 DNA: TGTGCCACCAGCATAAGGACAGGGGGCCGTGAGCAGTTCTTC. It codes for CATSIRTGGREQFF.